The sequence of this TCR beta chain was determined in a study of T-cell reconstitution after alpha-beta-depleted transplantation in children. Using unique molecular identifiers, the investigators prepared the TCRbeta library. TCRdb reprocessed the PCR reads via MiXCR and lists one record per CDR3 protein. The sample consists of about 980,000 distinct CDR3 sequences, about 29% of them appearing once. Study-wide findings and caveats: In some patients, recipient T cells and intrathymic progenitors surviving conditioning explained high day-60 diversity. Fresh T-cell production supplied most of the T-cell counts and diversity seen one year after transplant. By about two months after transplant, alpha-beta T cells reportedly arose from several hundred graft clones that had expanded.

This clonotype was seen a handful of times. The antigen remains undetermined. The length of the CDR3 is 13 residues. CDR1 is WSHSY and CDR2 is SAAADI in the germline V gene. V was pared by 10 bases and J by 3 bases, with 12 bases between. The sample consisted of PBMCs, mostly from graft donor cells, taken 360 days after TCRalphabeta/CD19-depleted stem cell transplant. This sequence originates from a boy in the first two years of life who had a stem cell transplant for SCID, so the T cells may come from the graft donor. The V and J genes are TRBV10-2 and TRBJ2-2; weak D call: TRBD1 (6 bases). The CDR3, as DNA: TGCGCCACCACGAGACAGGACACCGGGGAGCTGTTTTTT. Encoded protein: CATTRQDTGELFF.